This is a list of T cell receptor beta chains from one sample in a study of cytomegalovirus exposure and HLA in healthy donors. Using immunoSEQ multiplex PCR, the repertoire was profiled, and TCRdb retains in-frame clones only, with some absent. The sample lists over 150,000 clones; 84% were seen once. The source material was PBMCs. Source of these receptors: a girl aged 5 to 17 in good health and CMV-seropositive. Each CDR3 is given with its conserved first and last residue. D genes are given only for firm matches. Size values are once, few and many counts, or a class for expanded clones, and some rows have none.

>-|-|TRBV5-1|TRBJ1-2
TGCGCCAGCAGCTTGGGGGAGGGGCGCGGTGGCTACACCTTC
CASSLGEGRGGYTF
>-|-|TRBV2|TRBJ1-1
TGTGCCAGCAGTGAAGCTTGGGCGAACACTGAAGCTTTCTTT
CASSEAWANTEAFF
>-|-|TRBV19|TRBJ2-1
TGTGCCAGTAGTTCCCTGGAGGGAGATGAGCAGTTCTTC
CASSSLEGDEQFF
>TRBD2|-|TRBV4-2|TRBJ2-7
TGTGCCAGCAGCCAAGCGGCCACTCGGGGGGCCTACGAGCAGTACTTC
CASSQAATRGAYEQYF
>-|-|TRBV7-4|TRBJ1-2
TGTGCCAGCAGCTCCCCCCGCGGGGGAGGCGGCTACACCTTC
CASSSPRGGGGYTF
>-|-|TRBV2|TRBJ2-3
TGTGCCAGCAGAGAAATGCACGGGACAGATACGCAGTATTTT
CASREMHGTDTQYF
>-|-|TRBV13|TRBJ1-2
TGTGCCAGCAGCTACCGGTGGGGGGGACGGCCTCATGATGGCTACACCTTC
CASSYRWGGRPHDGYTF
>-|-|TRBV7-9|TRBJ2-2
TGTGCCAGCAGCCTCGACAGGTCCTACGTCGGGGAGCTGTTTTTT
CASSLDRSYVGELFF
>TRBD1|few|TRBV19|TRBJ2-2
TGTGCCAGTAGTATAGACAGGGGGCCCGGGGAGCTGTTTTTT
CASSIDRGPGELFF
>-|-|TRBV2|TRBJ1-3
TGTGCCAGCAGCAGCGACGGAGGCTCTGGAAACACCATATATTTT
CASSSDGGSGNTIYF
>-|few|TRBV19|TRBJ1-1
TGTGCCAGTAGTATCACAATTAACACTGAAGCTTTCTTT
CASSITINTEAFF
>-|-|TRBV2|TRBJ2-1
TGTGCCAGCAGAGAGGGGCGGGGGCCAGAGCCCAATGAGCAGTTCTTC
CASREGRGPEPNEQFF